The TCR gamma chain described here comes from a study of human gamma delta and Vdelta1 T cells. Notes on the study in general: Polyclonal Delta One T cells reportedly showed broad cytotoxic targeting of acute myeloid leukemia.

V lost 0 bases and J lost 8; bases outside the gene matches: 7. Germline-derived CDR1 and CDR2 are VINAFY and YDVSNSKD. The CDR3 runs to 13 residues. TCRdb fed the PCR reads to CATT. This sample has about 8,700 gamma-chain clones, with around 45% found just once. As for this clone: Antigen: not known.

This clonotype was obtained from a human donor in good health. Sequenced sample: Vdelta1 gamma-delta T cells from blood grown in culture (DOT cells). The chain has TRGV5 and TRGJ1 or TRGJ2. Here the CDR3 reads CATWDRDVDKKLF. The CDR3 nucleotides read TGTGCCACCTGGGACAGGGATGTGGATAAGAAACTCTTT.